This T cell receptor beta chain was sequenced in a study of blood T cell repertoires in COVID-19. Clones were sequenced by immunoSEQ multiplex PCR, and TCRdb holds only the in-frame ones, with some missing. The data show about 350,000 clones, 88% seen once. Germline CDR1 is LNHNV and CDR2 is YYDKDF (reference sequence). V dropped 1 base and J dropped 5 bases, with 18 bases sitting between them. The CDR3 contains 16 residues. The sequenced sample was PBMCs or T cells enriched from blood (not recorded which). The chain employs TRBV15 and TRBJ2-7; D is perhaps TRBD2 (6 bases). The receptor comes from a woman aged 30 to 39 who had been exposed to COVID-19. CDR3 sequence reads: CATSRGRERRGNEQYF. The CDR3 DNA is TGTGCCACCAGCAGAGGACGGGAGCGACGAGGAAACGAGCAGTACTTC.